These 17 T cell receptor beta chains originate from one sample sequenced in a study of a mutant IDH1 vaccine in newly diagnosed glioma. Data came from immunoSEQ multiplex PCR; TCRdb stores just in-frame clones and leaves some out. The table includes around 25,000 clones, about 77% detected once. For these TCRs, the target antigens are not known. Time point specified: week 11, during vaccination. Each vaccine dose was 300 ug of mutant IDH1 20-mer peptide, with topical imiquimod. The sequenced sample was PBMCs, obtained from a glioma patient whose treatment included an IDH1 peptide vaccine. These TCRs come from a woman younger than 30 with glioma.

The gene calls are TRBV7-9 and TRBJ2-6; 7 bases map to TRBD1. Losses at the gene ends were 4 bases for V and 2 bases for J; bases not matched to a gene: 2. The CDR3 consists of 15 residues. CDR1 is SEHNR, CDR2 FQNEAQ, per germline (reference sequence). CDR3 protein: CASSWGTAGANVLTF. DNA for the CDR3: TGTGCCAGCAGCTGGGGGACAGCTGGGGCCAACGTCCTGACTTTC. Full variable domain (remainder filled in from reference TRBV7-9 and TRBJ2-6): DTGVSQNPRHKITKRGQNVTFRCDPISEHNRLYWYRQTLGQGPEFLTYFQNEAQLEKSRLLSDRFSAERPKGSFSTLEIQRTEQGDSAMYLCASSWGTAGANVLTFGAGSRLTVL.

The V and J genes are TRBV7-9 and TRBJ1-1; D not certain. The length of the CDR3 is 18 residues. Germline V gives CDR1 SEHNR, CDR2 FQNEAQ (reference sequence). Trimming took 5 bases from V and 0 from J, leaving 22 bases between them. The CDR3 region has the DNA TGTGCCAGCAGCGCCCGAAGGTCAGTGGTCGATATGAACACTGAAGCTTTCTTT. Protein: CASSARRSVVDMNTEAFF.

This chain connects TRBV2 to TRBJ2-1, with D possibly matching TRBD2 (5 bases). The length of the CDR3 is 13 residues. V was cut by 4 bases and J by 3 bases, with 7 bases left in between. The V gene's germline CDR1 is SNHLY and CDR2 FYNNEI. The CDR3 DNA sequence: TGTGCCAGCAGTGGAGGGTTCTACAATGAGCAGTTCTTC. Translation gives CASSGGFYNEQFF. The variable domain in full, with the rest retrieved from reference TRBV2 and TRBJ2-1, is EPEVTQTPSHQVTQMGQEVILRCVPISNHLYFYWYRQILGQKVEFLVSFYNNEISEKSEIFDDQFSVERPDGSNFTLKIRSTKLEDSAMYFCASSGGFYNEQFFGPGTRLTVL.

The chain carries TRBV5-4 and TRBJ2-1; 7 nucleotides align to TRBD1. The CDR3 spans 15 residues. V shed 4 bases, J shed 5 bases, and the junction held 9 bases outside the gene matches. Per the germline V gene, CDR1 is SGHNT and CDR2 is YYREEE (reference sequence). CDR3 coding DNA: TGTGCCAGCAGCCGCCCCGGGACAGAAAACAATGAGCAGTTCTTC. This gives the protein CASSRPGTENNEQFF.

The CDR3: CASSATSGSGISGNTIYF. The DNA of the CDR3 is TGTGCCAGCAGTGCGACGTCCGGGTCGGGCATCTCTGGAAACACCATATATTTT. This chain links TRBV25-1 with TRBJ1-3; no clear D. The CDR3 has 18 residues. With 4 bases removed from V and 0 bases from J, the gap between germline ends came to 19 bases. Germline lookup yields CDR1 MGHDK and CDR2 SYGVNS.

V gene TRBV9 combines with J gene TRBJ2-6; 9 nucleotides line up with TRBD1. Looked up from germline, CDR1 is SGDLS and CDR2 is YYNGEE. The CDR3 length is 21 residues. The ends lost 0 bases at V and 4 bases at J; junction bases unmatched: 17. The CDR3 protein is CASSVASLYWDRVSGANVLTF. The DNA for the CDR3 is TGTGCCAGCAGCGTAGCTTCACTTTATTGGGACAGGGTGTCCGGGGCCAACGTCCTGACTTTC.

V and J are TRBV4-1 and TRBJ1-4, with unresolved D. The CDR3 is made up of 15 amino acids. From germline, CDR1 is MGHRA and CDR2 YSYEKL. V lost 0 bases and J 6 bases, leaving 11 bases between the germline ends. CDR3 region: CASSQEAAGDEKLFF. The CDR3 region has the DNA TGCGCCAGCAGCCAAGAGGCGGCTGGGGATGAAAAACTGTTTTTT.

The gene calls are TRBV10-2 and TRBJ2-7; a possible D gene is TRBD2 (5 bases). The CDR3 loop spans 15 amino acids. The ends were cut back, 2 bases at V and 0 bases at J, with 11 bases in the middle. Germline lookup yields CDR1 WSHSY and CDR2 SAAADI. The CDR3 DNA reads as TGCGCCAGCAGTGAGGAGGAGGTTAGCTCCTACGAGCAGTACTTC. It yields the protein CASSEEEVSSYEQYF.

This clone has only one observation. The rearrangement links TRBV4-2 to TRBJ1-4, with D hard to call. From germline, CDR1 is LGHNA and CDR2 YNFKEQ. The CDR3 runs to 15 residues. Between the trimmed V and J ends, which lost 2 bases and 4 bases, there was a span of 11 bases. This chain's CDR3 is CASSQQALDNEKLFF. The CDR3 region has the DNA TGTGCCAGCAGCCAACAGGCCTTAGATAATGAAAAACTGTTTTTT.

The chain uses TRBV2 and TRBJ2-7; D is uncertain. Germline loops: CDR1 SNHLY, CDR2 FYNNEI. This CDR3 comprises 13 residues. The V and J ends lost 8 bases and 3 bases respectively, with 14 bases between them. The CDR3 bases are TGTGCCAGCGGGTCTGTGGCATACTACGAGCAGTACTTC. Its translation is CASGSVAYYEQYF.

This chain uses TRBV2 with TRBJ1-1; the match to TRBD1 covers 8 bases. The J segment lost 1 base and the V segment lost 0 bases, leaving 10 bases of the junction unmatched. CDR1 is SNHLY, CDR2 FYNNEI, per germline. This CDR3 is built from 18 residues. The CDR3 DNA follows: TGTGCCAGCAGTGAAGCGGTTGACAGGGGCCAGGGGAACACTGAAGCTTTCTTT. Its protein product is CASSEAVDRGQGNTEAFF.

The chain combines TRBV2 with TRBJ2-1; the D gene is possibly TRBD1 (6 bases). Trimming pared 6 bases from V and 4 bases from J, leaving 25 bases between. The CDR3 sequence is 18 residues long. Germline V gene data show CDR1 as SNHLY and CDR2 as FYNNEI. The CDR3 DNA reads as TGTGCCAGCAGACAACGGTGGGACACTTTATCGGTTTACAATGAGCAGTTCTTC. It translates to CASRQRWDTLSVYNEQFF.

V usage is TRBV19 and J usage is TRBJ2-7; 9 bases fit TRBD2. CDR1 LNHDA and CDR2 SQIVND come from the germline V gene (reference sequence). CDR3 length equals 14 residues. The junction had 6 bases not matched to a gene; V was cut back by 7 bases and J by 2 bases. Written as DNA, the CDR3 is TGTGCCAGTACTCTGCGGGGGGGAGCCTACGAGCAGTACTTC. Its translation: CASTLRGGAYEQYF. Variable domain in full (rest from reference TRBV19 and TRBJ2-7): DGGITQSPKYLFRKEGQNVTLSCEQNLNHDAMYWYRQDPGQGLRLIYYSQIVNDFQKGDIAEGYSVSREKKESFPLTVTSAQKNPTAFYLCASTLRGGAYEQYFGPGTRLTVT.

This clone was seen a few times. V and J are TRBV7-9 and TRBJ1-1; TRBD1 is a possible D gene (5 bases). CDR1 is SEHNR and CDR2 is FQNEAQ in the germline V gene (reference sequence). V was trimmed by 5 bases and J by 8 bases, leaving 15 bases between them. This CDR3 has 13 residues. The CDR3 DNA is TGTGCCAGCAGCCTCGGCCCCGGGGGGGAAGCTTTCTTT. Protein: CASSLGPGGEAFF.

CDR3 in DNA: TGCAGCGTTGTTGAGAACACTGAAGCTTTCTTT. Translation gives CSVVENTEAFF. V is TRBV29-1 and J is TRBJ1-1, with no clear D. V was pared by 4 bases and J by 1 base, with 4 bases between. In germline, CDR1 is SQVTM, CDR2 ANQGSEA. The CDR3 contains 11 residues.

This chain uses TRBV7-5 with TRBJ1-1. TRBV7-5 represents a pseudogene. This CDR3 is built from 10 residues. CDR3 loop: CVRSPAVAFF. CDR3 coding DNA: TGTGTCAGAAGCCCTGCGGTCGCTTTCTTT.

The chain links TRBV30 to TRBJ2-2; 8 nucleotides line up with TRBD1. CDR1 is GTSNPN, CDR2 SVGIG, per germline (reference sequence). The CDR3 sequence is 12 residues long. With 4 bases clipped from V and 6 bases from J, the junction kept 1 base outside the gene matches. The CDR3 coding sequence is TGTGCCTGGACAGGGGGCCCCGGGGAGCTGTTTTTT. This codes for CAWTGGPGELFF.